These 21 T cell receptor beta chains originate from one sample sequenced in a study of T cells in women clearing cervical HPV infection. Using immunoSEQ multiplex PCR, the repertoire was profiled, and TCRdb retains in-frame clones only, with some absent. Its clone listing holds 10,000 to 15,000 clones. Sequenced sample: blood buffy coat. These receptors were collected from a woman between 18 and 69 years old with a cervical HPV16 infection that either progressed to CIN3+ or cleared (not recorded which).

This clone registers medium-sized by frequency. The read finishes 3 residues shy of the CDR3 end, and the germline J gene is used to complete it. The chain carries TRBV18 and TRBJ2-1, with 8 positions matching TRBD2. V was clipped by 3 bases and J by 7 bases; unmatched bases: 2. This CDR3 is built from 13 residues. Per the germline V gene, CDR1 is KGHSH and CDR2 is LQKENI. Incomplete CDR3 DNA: TGTGCCAGCTCACCGATAGCGGGGAATGAG. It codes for CASSPIAGNE. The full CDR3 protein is CASSPIAGNEQFF.

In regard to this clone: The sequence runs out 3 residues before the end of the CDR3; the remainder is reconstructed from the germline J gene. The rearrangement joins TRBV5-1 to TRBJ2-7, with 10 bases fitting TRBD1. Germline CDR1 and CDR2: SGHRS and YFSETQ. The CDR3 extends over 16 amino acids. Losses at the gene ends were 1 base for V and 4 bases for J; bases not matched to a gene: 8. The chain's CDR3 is CASSLSTRDRGYEQYF. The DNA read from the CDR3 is TGCGCCAGCAGCTTGAGTACGAGGGACAGGGGATACGAG. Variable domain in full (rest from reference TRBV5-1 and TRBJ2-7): KAGVTQTPRYLIKTRGQQVTLSCSPISGHRSVSWYQQTPGQGLQFLFEYFSETQRNKGNFPGRFSGRQFSNSRSEMNVSTLELGDSALYLCASSLSTRDRGYEQYFGPGTRLTVT.

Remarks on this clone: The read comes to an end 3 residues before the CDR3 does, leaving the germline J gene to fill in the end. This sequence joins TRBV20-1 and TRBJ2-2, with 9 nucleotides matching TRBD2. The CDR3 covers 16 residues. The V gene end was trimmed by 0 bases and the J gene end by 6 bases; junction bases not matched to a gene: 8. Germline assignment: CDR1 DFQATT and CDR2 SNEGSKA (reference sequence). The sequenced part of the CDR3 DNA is TGCAGTGCTAGAGATGGCGCTAGCGGGGAAGCCGGGGAG. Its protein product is CSARDGASGEAGE. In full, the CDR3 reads CSARDGASGEAGELFF.

The CDR3 region is CASSLEGLNYNEQFF. The part of the CDR3 DNA that was read is TGCGCCAGCAGCTTGGAGGGACTGAACTACAATGAG. This chain joins TRBV5-1 and TRBJ2-1; perhaps TRBD2 as D (6 bases). The read ends 3 residues early relative to the CDR3; the germline J gene fills the gap. Trimming shortened V by 0 bases and J by 3 bases, and 10 bases separated the two germline ends. CDR1 and CDR2 from the germline V gene are SGHRS and YFSETQ. The CDR3 runs to 15 residues.

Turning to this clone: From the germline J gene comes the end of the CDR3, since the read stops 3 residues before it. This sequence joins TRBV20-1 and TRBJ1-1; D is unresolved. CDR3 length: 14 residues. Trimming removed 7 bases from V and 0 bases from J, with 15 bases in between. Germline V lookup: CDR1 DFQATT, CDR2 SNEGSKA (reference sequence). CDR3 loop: CSVPDSGMNTEAFF. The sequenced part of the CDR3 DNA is TGCAGTGTTCCTGATTCGGGGATGAACACTGAA.

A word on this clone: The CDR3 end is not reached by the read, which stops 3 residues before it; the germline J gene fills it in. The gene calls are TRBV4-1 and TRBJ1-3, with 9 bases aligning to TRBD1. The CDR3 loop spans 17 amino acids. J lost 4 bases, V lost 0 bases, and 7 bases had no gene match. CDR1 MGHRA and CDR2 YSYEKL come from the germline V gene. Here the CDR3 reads CASSQDGDRVDGNTIYF. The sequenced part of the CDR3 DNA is TGCGCCAGCAGCCAAGATGGGGACAGGGTTGACGGAAACACC.

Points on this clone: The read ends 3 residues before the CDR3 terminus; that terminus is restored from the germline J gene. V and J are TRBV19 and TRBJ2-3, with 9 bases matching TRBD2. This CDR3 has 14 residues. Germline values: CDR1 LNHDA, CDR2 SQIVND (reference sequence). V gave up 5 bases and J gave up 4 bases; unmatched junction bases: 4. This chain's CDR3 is CASSSSGVPDTQYF. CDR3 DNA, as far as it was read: TGTGCCAGTAGTTCTAGCGGGGTCCCAGATACG.

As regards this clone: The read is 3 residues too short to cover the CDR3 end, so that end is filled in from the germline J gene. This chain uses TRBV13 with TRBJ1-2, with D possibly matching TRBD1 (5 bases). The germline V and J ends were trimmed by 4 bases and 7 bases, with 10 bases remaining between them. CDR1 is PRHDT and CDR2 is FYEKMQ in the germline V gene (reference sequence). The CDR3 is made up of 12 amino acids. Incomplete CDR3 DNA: TGTGCCAGCAGCTCCCAGGGTTTTGGC. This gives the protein CASSSQGFG. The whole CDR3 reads CASSSQGFGYTF.

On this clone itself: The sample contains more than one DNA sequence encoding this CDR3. CDR3 DNA (partial): TGCAGTGCTAGGGATCGCGCAGGTTATGGC. Residues: CSARDRAGYG. The CDR3, in full, reads CSARDRAGYGYTF. The gene calls are TRBV20-1 and TRBJ1-2; D gene unclear. The CDR3 extends 3 residues past the end of the read, so its final part is completed from the germline J gene. V gave up 3 bases and J gave up 5 bases, with 13 bases separating them. The CDR3 runs 13 residues. CDR1 is DFQATT, CDR2 SNEGSKA, per germline (reference sequence).

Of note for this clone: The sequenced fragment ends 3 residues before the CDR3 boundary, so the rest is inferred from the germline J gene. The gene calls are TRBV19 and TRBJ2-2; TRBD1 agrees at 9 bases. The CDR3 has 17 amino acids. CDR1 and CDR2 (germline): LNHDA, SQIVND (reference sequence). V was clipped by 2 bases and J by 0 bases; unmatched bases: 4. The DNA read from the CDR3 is TGTGCCAGTAGTATAAGCCACAGGGGGCCGAACACCGGGGAG. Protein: CASSISHRGPNTGE. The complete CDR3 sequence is CASSISHRGPNTGELFF.

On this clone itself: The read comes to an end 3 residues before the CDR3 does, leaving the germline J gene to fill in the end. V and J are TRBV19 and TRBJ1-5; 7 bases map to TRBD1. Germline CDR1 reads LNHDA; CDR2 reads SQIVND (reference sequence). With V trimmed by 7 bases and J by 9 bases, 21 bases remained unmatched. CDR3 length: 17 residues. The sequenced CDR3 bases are TGTGCCAGTACCGATGGGGGACCGGGACAGAGCAAGAGGCCC. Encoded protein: CASTDGGPGQSKRP. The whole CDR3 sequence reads CASTDGGPGQSKRPQHF.

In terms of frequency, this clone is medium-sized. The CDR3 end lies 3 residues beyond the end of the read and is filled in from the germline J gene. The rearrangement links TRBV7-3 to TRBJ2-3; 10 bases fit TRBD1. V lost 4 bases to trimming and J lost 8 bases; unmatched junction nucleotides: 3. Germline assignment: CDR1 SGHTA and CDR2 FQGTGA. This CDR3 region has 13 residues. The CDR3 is CASSSGQGVTQYF. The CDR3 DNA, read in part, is TGTGCCAGCAGCTCAGGACAGGGGGTTACG.

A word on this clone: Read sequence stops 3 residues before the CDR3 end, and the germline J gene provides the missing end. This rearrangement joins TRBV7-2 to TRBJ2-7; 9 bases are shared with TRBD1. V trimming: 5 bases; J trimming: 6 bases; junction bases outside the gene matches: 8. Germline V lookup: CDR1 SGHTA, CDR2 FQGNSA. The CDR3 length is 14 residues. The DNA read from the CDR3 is TGTGCCAGCAGCCCGTACAGGGGGCAGGGCGAG. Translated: CASSPYRGQGE. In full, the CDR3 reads CASSPYRGQGEQYF. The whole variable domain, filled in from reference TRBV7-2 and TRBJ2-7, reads GAGVSQSPSNKVTEKGKDVELRCDPISGHTALYWYRQSLGQGLEFLIYFQGNSAPDKSGLPSDRFSAERTGGSVSTLTIQRTQQEDSAVYLCASSPYRGQGEQYFGPGTRLTVT.

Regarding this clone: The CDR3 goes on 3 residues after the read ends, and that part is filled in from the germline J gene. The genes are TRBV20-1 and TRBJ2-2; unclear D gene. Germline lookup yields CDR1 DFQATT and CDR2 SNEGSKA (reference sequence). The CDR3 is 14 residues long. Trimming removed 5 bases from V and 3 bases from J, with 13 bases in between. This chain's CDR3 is CSAPYTTDTGELFF. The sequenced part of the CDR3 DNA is TGCAGTGCTCCCTACACTACCGACACCGGGGAG.

CDR3 bases read: TGTGCCAGCAGCCAGACAGTGGGTAATGAAAAA. Its translation: CASSQTVGNEK. The whole CDR3 protein is CASSQTVGNEKLFF. V and J are TRBV5-6 and TRBJ1-4; TRBD1 might be the D (5 bases). The CDR3 end falls 3 residues outside the read, so it is completed with the germline J gene. Between the trimmed V and J ends, which lost 4 bases and 4 bases, there was a span of 11 bases. CDR3 size: 14 residues. CDR1 SGHDT and CDR2 YYEEEE come from the germline V gene. Full variable domain (rest looked up from reference TRBV5-6 and TRBJ1-4): DAGVTQSPTHLIKTRGQQVTLRCSPKSGHDTVSWYQQALGQGPQFIFQYYEEEERQRGNFPDRFSGHQFPNYSSELNVNALLLGDSALYLCASSQTVGNEKLFFGSGTQLSVL.

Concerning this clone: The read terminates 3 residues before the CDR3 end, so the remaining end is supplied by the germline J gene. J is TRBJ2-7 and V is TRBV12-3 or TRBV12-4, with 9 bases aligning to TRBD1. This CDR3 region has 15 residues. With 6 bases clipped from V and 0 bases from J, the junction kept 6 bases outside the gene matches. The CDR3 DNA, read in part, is TGTGCCAGCAGCCCGGACAGGGGTCGCTCCTACGAG. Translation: CASSPDRGRSYE. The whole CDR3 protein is CASSPDRGRSYEQYF.

CDR3: CASSAGGTGLQPQHF. CDR3 DNA (partial): TGCGCCAGCAGCGCCGGGGGGACAGGGCTTCAGCCC. The genes are TRBV5-1 and TRBJ1-5; 9 positions match TRBD1. The DNA ends 3 residues before the CDR3 does, and the rest of the CDR3 is filled in from the germline J gene. Unmatched junction bases numbered 8, after V lost 4 bases and J lost 6 bases. Looked up from germline, CDR1 is SGHRS and CDR2 is YFSETQ. CDR3 length: 15 amino acids.

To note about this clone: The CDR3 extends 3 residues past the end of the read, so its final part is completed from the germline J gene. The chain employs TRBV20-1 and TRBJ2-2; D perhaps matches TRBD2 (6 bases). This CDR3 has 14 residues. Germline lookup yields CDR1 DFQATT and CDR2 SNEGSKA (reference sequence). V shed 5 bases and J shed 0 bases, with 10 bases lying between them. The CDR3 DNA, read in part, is TGCAGTGCTGCCGGGGAGGCGAACACCGGGGAG. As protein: CSAAGEANTGE. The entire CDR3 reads CSAAGEANTGELFF.

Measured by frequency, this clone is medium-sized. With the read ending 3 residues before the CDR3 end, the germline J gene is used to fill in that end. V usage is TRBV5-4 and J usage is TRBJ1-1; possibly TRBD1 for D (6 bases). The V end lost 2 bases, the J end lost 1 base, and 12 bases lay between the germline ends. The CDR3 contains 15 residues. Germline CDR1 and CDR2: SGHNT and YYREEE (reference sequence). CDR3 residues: CASSFRQGPNTEAFF. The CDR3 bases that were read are TGTGCCAGCAGCTTTCGTCAGGGGCCGAACACTGAA.

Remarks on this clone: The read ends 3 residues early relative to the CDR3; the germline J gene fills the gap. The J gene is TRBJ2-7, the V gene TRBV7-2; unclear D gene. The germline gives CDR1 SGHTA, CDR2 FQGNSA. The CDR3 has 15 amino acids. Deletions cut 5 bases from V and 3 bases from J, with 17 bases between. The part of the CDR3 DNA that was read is TGTGCCAGCAGCGCAACGACGGAAGGGTTCTACGAG. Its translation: CASSATTEGFYE. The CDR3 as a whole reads CASSATTEGFYEQYF.

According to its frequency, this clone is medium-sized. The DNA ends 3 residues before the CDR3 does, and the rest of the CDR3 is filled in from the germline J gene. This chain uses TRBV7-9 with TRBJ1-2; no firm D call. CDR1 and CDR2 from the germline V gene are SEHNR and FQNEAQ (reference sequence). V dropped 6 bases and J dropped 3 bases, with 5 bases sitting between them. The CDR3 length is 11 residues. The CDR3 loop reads CASSPDYGYTF. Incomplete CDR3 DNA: TGTGCCAGCAGTCCGGACTATGGC. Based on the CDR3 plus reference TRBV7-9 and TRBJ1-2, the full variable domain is DTGVSQNPRHKITKRGQNVTFRCDPISEHNRLYWYRQTLGQGPEFLTYFQNEAQLEKSRLLSDRFSAERPKGSFSTLEIQRTEQGDSAMYLCASSPDYGYTFGSGTRLTVV.